This is a list of T cell receptor beta chains from one sample in a study of T cell repertoires in cytomegalovirus infection. TCRdb ran MiXCR on the reads and lists one entry per CDR3 protein. The sample lists 510,000 or so distinct CDR3 sequences; around a quarter were seen once. The sample comprised PBMCs. These receptor sequences come from a human donor in good health (CMV status not recorded). Some clones in this sample may be carry-over from other donors' samples. CDR3s include the opening cysteine and the closing phenylalanine or tryptophan. D genes are given only for firm matches. Rows may omit the clone size; those that give it use once, few, many or a size class.

TGTGCCAGCAGCCTCCTAGGTAGAGGACTAGCGGGAGGGCCAGCAGAGACCCAGTACTTC	CASSLLGRGLAGGPAETQYF	TRBV12-3/TRBV12-4	TRBD2	-	TRBJ2-5
TGTGCCAGCAGTGACCCATATGGGGCCAACGTCCTGACTTTC	CASSDPYGANVLTF	TRBV2	-	-	TRBJ2-6
TGTGCCAGCAATTCAGCCGCGGGTTCCTACAATGAGCAGTTCTTC	CASNSAAGSYNEQFF	TRBV12-3/TRBV12-4	-	few	TRBJ2-1
TGTGCCAGCAGCTTACAGGGCCCCCCCTACGAGCAGTACTTC	CASSLQGPPYEQYF	TRBV7-2	-	many	TRBJ2-7
TGCGCCAGCAGCCCCGGTGGTGGGGCCAACTCTGGAAACACCATATATTTT	CASSPGGGANSGNTIYF	TRBV5-1	-	few	TRBJ1-3
TGCAGTGCTAGCGACAGGGTAGGCTACACCTTC	CSASDRVGYTF	TRBV20-1	TRBD1	-	TRBJ1-2
TGTGCCAGCAAAAGTGACAGAAACACTGAAGCTTTCTTT	CASKSDRNTEAFF	TRBV6-5	-	-	TRBJ1-1
TGTGCCAGCAGTTTAGTGGGTCTCCCCTACGAGCAGTACTTC	CASSLVGLPYEQYF	TRBV12-3/TRBV12-4	-	once	TRBJ2-7
TGTGCCAGCAGCTCCGTAGCGTCGAGCTCCTACAATGAGCAGTTCTTC	CASSSVASSSYNEQFF	TRBV7-6	-	-	TRBJ2-1
TGTGCCAGCGGGGGACTAGCGGGAGTTCACACCGGGGAGCTGTTTTTT	CASGGLAGVHTGELFF	TRBV12-3/TRBV12-4	TRBD2	-	TRBJ2-2
TGTGCCAGCAGCGGATTAGGTCAGGAGACCCAGTACTTC	CASSGLGQETQYF	TRBV7-9	-	few	TRBJ2-5
TGTGCCAGCAGTTGGGGGACGTTAGAGCAGTTCTTC	CASSWGTLEQFF	TRBV12-3/TRBV12-4	-	few	TRBJ2-1
TGTGCCAGCAGCCAACTCCTCGGGGGGGAAAACACCATATATTTT	CASSQLLGGENTIYF	TRBV11-2	-	-	TRBJ1-3
TGTGCCAGCAGTGAATTTGGAAACATTCAGTACTTC	CASSEFGNIQYF	TRBV25-1	-	few	TRBJ2-4
TGTGCCAGCAGGCTCGGGGGAGCGGGAGGAACAGATACGCAGTATTTT	CASRLGGAGGTDTQYF	TRBV12-3/TRBV12-4	TRBD2	few	TRBJ2-3
TGTGCCAGCAGTGGGGGTGGCGGGAGTCTCTATGAGCAGTTCTTC	CASSGGGGSLYEQFF	TRBV7-2	TRBD2	many	TRBJ2-1